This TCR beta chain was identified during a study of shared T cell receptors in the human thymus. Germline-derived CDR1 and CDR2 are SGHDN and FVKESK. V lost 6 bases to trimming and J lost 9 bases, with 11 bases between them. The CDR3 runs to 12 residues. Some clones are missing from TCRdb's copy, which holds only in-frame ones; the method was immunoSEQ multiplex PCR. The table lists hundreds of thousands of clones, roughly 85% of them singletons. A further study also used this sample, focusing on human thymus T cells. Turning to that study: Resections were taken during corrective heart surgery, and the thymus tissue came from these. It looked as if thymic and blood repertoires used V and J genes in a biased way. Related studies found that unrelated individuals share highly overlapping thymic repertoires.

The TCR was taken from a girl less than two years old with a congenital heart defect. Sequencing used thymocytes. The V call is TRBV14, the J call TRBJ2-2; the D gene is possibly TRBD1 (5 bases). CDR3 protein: CASSQRGWELFF. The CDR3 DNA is TGTGCCAGCAGTCAAAGGGGATGGGAGCTGTTTTTT.